The text below deals with one T cell receptor (beta chain). Per germline, CDR1 SNHLY and CDR2 FYNNEI. Trimming removed 3 bases at V and 3 bases at J, with 9 bases between. The CDR3 covers 14 residues. This record comes from a study of technical replicates of blood from a handful of donors. Here immunoSEQ multiplex PCR was the method, and the copy in TCRdb shows in-frame clones only, minus some. The repertoire holds 80,000 to 95,000 clones, approximately 90% seen once, with 0.27% in the top ten. This chain connects TRBV2 to TRBJ1-5; tentatively, D is TRBD1 (5 bases). The sample was T cells isolated from PBMCs. This receptor was identified in a human donor in good health. The CDR3 region is CASSDKTDNQPQHF. CDR3 sequence (DNA): TGTGCCAGCAGTGATAAGACAGACAATCAGCCCCAGCATTTT.